The clone carrying this T cell receptor (beta chain) was picked up a small number of times. Its cognate antigen is unknown. This sample stems from a study of T-cell memory formation after mild COVID-19. Study summary: TCR clustering was largely donor specific. Study observations and caveats: Contracting CD4+ clones lay largely in CM and EM, with CD8+ ones residing in EMRA. Clones contracting across day 15 to 85 had a balanced CD4/CD8 profile; later expanding clones leaned CD4+.

Between the trimmed V and J ends, which lost 4 bases and 1 base, there was a span of 11 bases. The CDR3 has 14 amino acids. CDR1 and CDR2 from the germline V gene are SGHRS and YFSETQ. TCRdb recomputed calls from the 5' RACE reads with MiXCR, one row per CDR3 protein. The repertoire includes about 470,000 distinct CDR3 sequences, around a quarter of them detected once, and approximately 12% sits in the top ten. Sequencing was done on a sample of PBMCs or a T cell subset sorted from them (not recorded which). This rearrangement joins TRBV5-1 to TRBJ1-2; unclear D gene. This sequence was found in an adult woman who had mild COVID-19 (a few samples of this study predate the infection). Cell type and time point are not known. The CDR3 region has the DNA TGCGCCAGCAGCCCCGGCGGGAATAACTATGGCTACACCTTC. It translates to CASSPGGNNYGYTF.